In this sample, the clone carrying this TCR beta chain turned up a few times. The data originate from a study of blood T cells in healthy people across ages. This CDR3 contains 13 residues. V lost 0 bases, J lost 4 bases, and 6 bases lay in between. Germline CDR1 reads SGHTS; CDR2 reads YDEGEE. A second roughly 7 to 12 cycle PCR used barcoded and J-beta primers. One entry per CDR3 protein, called by TCRdb with MiXCR from the 5' RACE reads. Of around 800,000 distinct CDR3 sequences in the sample, around half were seen once. The V gene is TRBV5-8, the J gene TRBJ2-3; no firm D call. Material: blood. This TCR derives from an older man in good health. As DNA, the CDR3 is TGTGCCAGCAGCTTGGAGGCAGCAGATACGCAGTATTTT. This sequence encodes CASSLEAADTQYF.